Below, 20 T cell receptor beta chains from the same sample are listed, as sequenced in a study of T cells in Graves' hyperthyroidism and ophthalmopathy. Amplification of TCR beta CDR3 regions used RNA as the template. When the TCR CDR3 underwent first-round RT-PCR, the HTBI primer set was used. TCRdb fed the multiplex PCR reads into MiXCR, producing one record per CDR3 protein. The table shows about 250,000 distinct CDR3 sequences, with about 20% occurring only once. The sample taken for sequencing was blood. These receptors all come from a man aged 25-45 years with Graves' ophthalmopathy.

This clonotype was found many times. The chain is built from TRBV3-1 and TRBJ2-1; 7 nucleotides line up with TRBD2. Germline V gene data show CDR1 as LGHDT and CDR2 as YNNKEL (reference sequence). The CDR3 runs to 16 residues. V shed 6 bases, J shed 8 bases, and the junction held 16 bases outside the gene matches. The DNA for the CDR3 is TGTGCCAGCAGTTTCAGGGCGGCTAGCGGTAGCTATGAGCAGTTCTTC. It yields the protein CASSFRAASGSYEQFF.

This clonotype appeared a single time. The J gene is TRBJ1-4, the V gene TRBV28; tentative D call: TRBD1 (6 bases). Per the germline V gene, CDR1 is MDHEN and CDR2 is SYDVKM. This CDR3 has 14 residues. V was trimmed by 8 bases and J by 2 bases, leaving 12 bases between them. As DNA, the CDR3 is TGTGCCAGCGGAATCGGGGGCACTAATGAAAAACTGTTTTTT. Translation gives CASGIGGTNEKLFF.

As to this clonotype: The junction shows a germline mismatch at one end, possibly a read error. The rearrangement joins TRBV24-1 to TRBJ1-5, with 9 positions matching TRBD1. This CDR3 is 14 amino acids long. The germline CDR1 and CDR2 sequences are KGHDR and SFDVKD. CDR3 coding DNA: TGTGCCACCAGGGGACAGGGTGACCATCAGCCCCAGCGTTTT. This encodes CATRGQGDHQPQRF.

As for this clonotype: One junction end does not reproduce the germline sequence, and a read error may be involved. V gene TRBV12-3 or TRBV12-4 combines with J gene TRBJ2-5, with 8 positions matching TRBD2. This CDR3 comprises 15 residues. Here the CDR3 DNA reads TGTGCCAGCAGTCTAGCGGGCGACGAATTAGAGACCCAGTACTTC. This sequence encodes CASSLAGDELETQYF.

The V and J genes are TRBV11-1 and TRBJ2-3; D call uncertain. Per germline, CDR1 SGHAT and CDR2 FQDESV (reference sequence). CDR3 length equals 14 residues. Trimming removed 0 bases from V and 5 bases from J, with 9 bases in between. CDR3 in DNA: TGTGCCAGCAGCTTAGCCTCTGGGGTAGATACGCAGTATTTT. Residues: CASSLASGVDTQYF.

Comments on this clonotype: A read error may be the cause here, since a much bigger clone is one base away. This chain joins TRBV27 and TRBJ2-3, with D maybe TRBD2 (8 bases). Trimming took off 4 bases at V and 2 bases at J, with 25 bases between the two ends. Germline V gives CDR1 MNHEY, CDR2 SMNVEV (reference sequence). The CDR3 contains 19 residues. The CDR3 region has the DNA TGTGCCAGCAGTTCCCCCCAGTATCCCCGGGAGGGGGCCACAGATACGCAGTATTTT. Protein: CASSSPQYPREGATDTQYF.

This clonotype was observed a few times. The chain recombines TRBV5-1 with TRBJ2-7, with TRBD1 identical over 7 bases. Germline V CDR1 and CDR2: SGHRS, YFSETQ. This CDR3 has 13 amino acids. J lost 2 bases, V lost 4 bases, and 3 bases had no gene match. The CDR3 region is CASSTGTAYEQYF. The DNA for the CDR3 is TGCGCCAGCAGCACCGGGACAGCCTACGAGCAGTACTTC.

Concerning this clonotype: A much larger clone differs from this one at a single base, so this may be a read error. This chain joins TRBV30 and TRBJ2-4, with a tentative D call TRBD2 (5 bases). CDR3 length: 14 amino acids. CDR1 GTSNPN and CDR2 SVGIG come from the germline V gene (reference sequence). In nucleotides, the CDR3 is TGTGCCTGGAGTGTACTGCGGGCCAGAAACATTCAGTACTTC. Protein: CAWSVLRARNIQYF. The variable domain in full, completed from reference TRBV30 and TRBJ2-4, reads SQTIHQWPATLVQPVGSPLSLECTVEGTSNPNLYWYRQAAGRGLQLLFYSVGIGQISSEVPQNLSASRPQDRQFILSSKKLLLSDSGFYLCAWSVLRARNIQYFGAGTRLSVL.

This clonotype was seen a handful of times. The rearrangement links TRBV9 to TRBJ1-2; possibly TRBD1 for D (5 bases). Per the germline V gene, CDR1 is SGDLS and CDR2 is YYNGEE. V lost 0 bases and J lost 6, with 12 bases in between. The CDR3 length is 14 residues. The CDR3 DNA reads TGTGCCAGCAGCGTAGAGCCAGGGAGCGATGGCTACACCTTC. The encoded protein is CASSVEPGSDGYTF. The entire variable domain, with the rest obtained from reference TRBV9 and TRBJ1-2, is as follows: DSGVTQTPKHLITATGQRVTLRCSPRSGDLSVYWYQQSLDQGLQFLIQYYNGEERAKGNILERFSAQQFPDLHSELNLSSLELGDSALYFCASSVEPGSDGYTFGSGTRLTVV.

This clonotype was picked up a small number of times. The V and J genes are TRBV20-1 and TRBJ2-1; a possible D gene is TRBD2 (6 bases). Between the trimmed V and J ends, which lost 5 bases and 4 bases, there was a span of 24 bases. The V gene's germline CDR1 is DFQATT and CDR2 SNEGSKA (reference sequence). CDR3 length: 17 amino acids. The DNA for the CDR3 is TGCAGTGCTGGCCGGCTAGCGAAAGGACTGGAATACAATGAGCAGTTCTTC. Translated, it gives CSAGRLAKGLEYNEQFF.

This chain links TRBV2 with TRBJ1-4; D is perhaps TRBD1 (6 bases). V lost 11 bases and J lost 3, with 13 bases in between. Germline V lookup: CDR1 SNHLY, CDR2 FYNNEI. CDR3 length: 13 residues. The CDR3, as DNA: TGTGCCGGATACAGGGAGCCTAATGAAAAACTGTTTTTT. The encoded protein is CAGYREPNEKLFF.

The rearrangement joins TRBV15 to TRBJ2-3; TRBD2 matches at 9 bases. The V and J ends lost 3 bases and 1 base, in that order; junction bases with no gene match: 5. Per germline, CDR1 LNHNV and CDR2 YYDKDF (reference sequence). The CDR3 is 16 residues long. The CDR3, as DNA: TGTGCCACCAGCAGTCAGCGGGAGGTTGGCACAGATACGCAGTATTTT. Translating it yields CATSSQREVGTDTQYF.

A few counts support this clonotype. The rearrangement joins TRBV7-9 to TRBJ1-2; no clear D gene. Germline CDR1 is SEHNR and CDR2 is FQNEAQ (reference sequence). The CDR3 sequence is 15 residues long. V was trimmed by 3 bases and J by 0 bases, leaving 11 bases between them. The CDR3 here is CASSFPLEANYGYTF. For the CDR3, the DNA is TGTGCCAGCAGCTTCCCCCTAGAAGCTAACTATGGCTACACCTTC. Full variable domain (remainder filled in from reference TRBV7-9 and TRBJ1-2): DTGVSQNPRHKITKRGQNVTFRCDPISEHNRLYWYRQTLGQGPEFLTYFQNEAQLEKSRLLSDRFSAERPKGSFSTLEIQRTEQGDSAMYLCASSFPLEANYGYTFGSGTRLTVV.

This clonotype was counted a few times. The chain uses TRBV5-1 and TRBJ1-1; D call uncertain. Trimming cost V 1 base and J 1 base, with 11 bases left between them. The CDR3 covers 15 residues. Germline loops: CDR1 SGHRS, CDR2 YFSETQ. CDR3 nucleotides: TGCGCCAGCAGCTTGTCACCCGGATCGAACACTGAAGCTTTCTTT. Amino acids: CASSLSPGSNTEAFF.

This clonotype was counted at least ten times. J is TRBJ2-7 and V is TRBV12-3 or TRBV12-4; TRBD1 is a possible D gene (6 bases). The CDR3 has 16 amino acids. Trimming took 2 bases from V and 1 from J, leaving 15 bases between them. The CDR3 nucleotides read TGTGCCAGCAGTTTAATGGACAGAGCGTTATCCTACGAGCAGTACTTC. As protein: CASSLMDRALSYEQYF.

This clonotype was seen only a few times. The V call is TRBV6-1, the J call TRBJ1-2; weak D call: TRBD1 (6 bases). Deletions cut 2 bases from V and 7 bases from J, with 14 bases between. CDR1 and CDR2 (germline): MNHNS, SASEGT. CDR3 length: 14 residues. The CDR3: CASSERQAGVGYTF. For the CDR3, the DNA is TGTGCCAGCAGTGAAAGACAGGCGGGGGTTGGCTACACCTTC.

This clonotype was detected only a few times. The chain combines TRBV12-3 or TRBV12-4 with TRBJ2-3, with D possibly being TRBD2 (5 bases). Trimming pared 6 bases from V and 0 bases from J, leaving 16 bases between. CDR3 length: 16 residues. The CDR3 DNA sequence: TGTGCCAGCAGCCCGACCCGACTATCTAGCACAGATACGCAGTATTTT. This translates into CASSPTRLSSTDTQYF.

The J gene is TRBJ2-3, the V gene TRBV19; D possibly corresponds to TRBD1 (6 bases). The CDR3 sequence is 14 residues long. Germline V gives CDR1 LNHDA, CDR2 SQIVND (reference sequence). V lost 1 base, J lost 5 bases, and 10 bases lay in between. CDR3 protein: CASSIGWTEDTQYF. For the CDR3, the DNA is TGTGCCAGTAGTATAGGTTGGACAGAAGATACGCAGTATTTT.

This clonotype appeared many times. DNA of the CDR3: TGTGCCAGCAGCCGGTCTGAGACCCAGTACTTC. Protein sequence: CASSRSETQYF. The rearrangement links TRBV3-1 to TRBJ2-5; D is ambiguous. This CDR3 is 11 amino acids long. From germline, CDR1 is LGHDT and CDR2 YNNKEL (reference sequence). The ends were cut back, 4 bases at V and 5 bases at J, with 5 bases in the middle.

This clonotype was picked up many times. V gene TRBV11-2 combines with J gene TRBJ2-1; 7 positions agree with TRBD1. CDR3 length: 15 amino acids. The trim removed 2 bases at V and 10 bases at J, leaving 11 bases unmatched. CDR1 is SGHAT, CDR2 FQNNGV, per germline. CDR3 sequence (DNA): TGTGCCAGCAGCTTAATCCGGGACAGTCTGAACGAGCAGTTCTTC. Translating it yields CASSLIRDSLNEQFF. The entire variable domain, with the rest obtained from reference TRBV11-2 and TRBJ2-1, is as follows: EAGVAQSPRYKIIEKRQSVAFWCNPISGHATLYWYQQILGQGPKLLIQFQNNGVVDDSQLPKDRFSAERLKGVDSTLKIQPAKLEDSAVYLCASSLIRDSLNEQFFGPGTRLTVL.